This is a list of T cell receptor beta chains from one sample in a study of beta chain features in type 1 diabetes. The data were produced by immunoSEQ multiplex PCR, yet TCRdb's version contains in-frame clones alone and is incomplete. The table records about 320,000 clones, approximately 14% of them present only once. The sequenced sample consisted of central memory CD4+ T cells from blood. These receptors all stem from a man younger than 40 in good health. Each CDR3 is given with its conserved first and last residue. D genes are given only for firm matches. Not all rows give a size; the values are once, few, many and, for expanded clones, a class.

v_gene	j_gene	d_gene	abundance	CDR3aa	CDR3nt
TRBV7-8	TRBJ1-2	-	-	CASSPPGLYYGYTF	TGTGCCAGCAGCCCTCCCGGACTGTACTATGGCTACACCTTC
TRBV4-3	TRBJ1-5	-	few	CASSQTAGKFGQPQHF	TGCGCCAGCAGCCAGACCGCAGGGAAGTTCGGTCAGCCCCAGCATTTT
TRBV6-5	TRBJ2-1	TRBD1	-	CASRGQGANEQFF	TGTGCCAGCAGGGGACAGGGGGCTAATGAGCAGTTCTTC
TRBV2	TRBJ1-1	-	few	CASSPQGLDTEAFF	TGTGCCAGCAGTCCCCAGGGATTGGACACTGAAGCTTTCTTT
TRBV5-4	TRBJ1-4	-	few	CASSLEGSREKLFF	TGTGCCAGCAGCTTGGAGGGGTCAAGGGAAAAACTGTTTTTT
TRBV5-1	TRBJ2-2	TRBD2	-	CASSLSLGGTGELFF	TGCGCCAGCAGCTTGTCGCTGGGGGGGACCGGGGAGCTGTTTTTT
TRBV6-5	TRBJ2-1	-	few	CASSRSDEQFF	TGTGCCAGCAGCAGGAGCGATGAGCAGTTCTTC
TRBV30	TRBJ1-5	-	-	CASRDRNQPQHF	TGTGCGTCCAGGGATCGGAATCAGCCCCAGCATTTT
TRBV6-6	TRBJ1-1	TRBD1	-	CASSSNRGRSTEAFF	TGTGCCAGCAGTTCGAACAGGGGTCGGAGCACTGAAGCTTTCTTT
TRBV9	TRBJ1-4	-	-	CASSVAGGLREKLFF	TGTGCCAGCAGCGTAGCAGGCGGACTCAGGGAAAAACTGTTTTTT
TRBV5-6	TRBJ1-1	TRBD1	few	CASSPGTGGTEAFF	TGTGCCAGCAGCCCCGGGACAGGGGGCACTGAAGCTTTCTTT
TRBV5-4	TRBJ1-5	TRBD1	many	CASSLQGYNQPQHF	TGTGCCAGCAGCTTACAGGGGTATAACCAGCCCCAGCATTTT
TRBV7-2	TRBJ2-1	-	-	CASRVGITAPSYNEQFF	TGTGCCAGCAGGGTCGGGATAACGGCTCCCTCCTACAATGAGCAGTTCTTC
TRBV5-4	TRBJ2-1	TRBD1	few	CASSQEAQGAYNEQFF	TGCGCCAGCAGCCAAGAAGCTCAGGGGGCGTACAATGAGCAGTTCTTC
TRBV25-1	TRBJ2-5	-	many	CASTLPAGDDHRPQYF	TGTGCCAGCACCCTCCCGGCGGGCGACGACCATAGGCCCCAGTACTTC
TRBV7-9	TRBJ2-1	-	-	CASSSRLPWTNEQFF	TGTGCCAGCAGCTCCAGACTACCTTGGACCAATGAGCAGTTCTTC
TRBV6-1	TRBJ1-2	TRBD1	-	CASSESRGGAGGYTF	TGTGCCAGCAGTGAAAGTAGAGGGGGCGCAGGTGGCTACACCTTC
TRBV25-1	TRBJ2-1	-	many	CASSGQRVQFF	TGTGCCAGCAGTGGGCAGAGGGTACAGTTCTTC
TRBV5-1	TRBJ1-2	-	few	CASSLEGYNYGYTF	TGCGCCAGCAGCTTGGAGGGTTATAACTATGGCTACACCTTC
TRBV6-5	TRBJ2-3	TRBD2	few	CASSFQTSGAGNTQYF	TGTGCCAGCAGTTTTCAGACTAGCGGGGCCGGAAATACGCAGTATTTT
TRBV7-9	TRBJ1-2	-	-	CASSLGRSGGHTF	TGTGCCAGCAGCTTGGGACGCTCGGGTGGCCACACCTTC
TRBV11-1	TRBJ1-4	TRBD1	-	CASSSYDGQGGEKLFF	TGTGCCAGCAGCTCATATGATGGACAGGGCGGAGAAAAACTGTTTTTT
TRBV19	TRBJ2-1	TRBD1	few	CASSPDRGLGEQFF	TGTGCCAGTAGTCCCGACAGGGGGCTCGGTGAGCAGTTCTTC
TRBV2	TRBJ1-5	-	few	CASSGTQNSNQPQHF	TGTGCCAGCAGCGGGACTCAAAATAGCAATCAGCCCCAGCATTTT
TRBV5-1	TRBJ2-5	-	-	CASSLAGSPQETQYF	TGCGCCAGCAGCTTGGCCGGCAGCCCGCAAGAGACCCAGTACTTC
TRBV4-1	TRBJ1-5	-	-	CASSRDSRKGNQPQHF	TGCGCCAGCAGCCGAGACAGTAGGAAGGGCAATCAGCCCCAGCATTTT
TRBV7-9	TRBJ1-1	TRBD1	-	CASSFTGARNTEAFF	TGTGCCAGCAGCTTTACAGGGGCACGGAACACTGAAGCTTTCTTT
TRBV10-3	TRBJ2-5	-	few	CAISEPGSAETQYF	TGTGCCATCAGTGAGCCCGGGTCAGCGGAGACCCAGTACTTC
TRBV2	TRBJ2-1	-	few	CASSSGEQFF	TGTGCCAGCAGTTCTGGTGAGCAGTTCTTC
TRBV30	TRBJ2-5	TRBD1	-	CAWSAGTGGFEETQYF	TGTGCCTGGAGCGCCGGGACAGGGGGTTTTGAAGAGACCCAGTACTTC
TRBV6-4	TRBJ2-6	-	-	CASSEFSLGANVLTF	TGTGCCAGCAGTGAGTTCTCCCTGGGGGCCAACGTCCTGACTTTC
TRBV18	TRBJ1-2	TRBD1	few	CASSPGQDRGYGYTF	TGTGCCAGCTCACCAGGTCAGGACAGGGGCTATGGCTACACCTTC